These T cell receptor beta chains were read from a single sample in a study of T cells in Graves' hyperthyroidism and ophthalmopathy. TCRdb recomputed calls from the multiplex PCR reads with MiXCR, one row per CDR3 protein. The sample holds about 400,000 distinct CDR3 sequences; about a sixth are singletons and the top ten take over 7.5%. The source material was blood. The source is a woman between 18 and 30 years old with Graves' hyperthyroidism. Both conserved end residues are part of each CDR3. D genes are given only for firm matches. A row's size may be missing; if present it is once, few, many or a size class.

V: TRBV11-2; D: NA; J: TRBJ2-1; size: many; CDR3: CASSSVSRHNEQFF; DNA: TGTGCCAGCAGCTCCGTCAGTAGGCACAATGAGCAGTTCTTC
V: TRBV2; D: TRBD1; J: TRBJ2-1; size: many; CDR3: CASLTGSDNEQFF; DNA: TGTGCCAGCCTGACAGGGTCCGACAATGAGCAGTTCTTC
V: TRBV4-1; D: TRBD2; J: TRBJ2-3; size: many; CDR3: CASSQSLGASGGTDTQYF; DNA: TGCGCCAGCAGCCAATCCCTCGGGGCTAGCGGGGGCACAGATACGCAGTATTTT
V: TRBV2; D: NA; J: TRBJ2-1; size: many; CDR3: CASSKTQGFGVNEQFF; DNA: TGTGCCAGCAGCAAGACCCAGGGGTTCGGAGTCAATGAGCAGTTCTTC
V: TRBV19; D: NA; J: TRBJ1-5; size: many; CDR3: CASSMPESLSNQPQHF; DNA: TGTGCCAGTAGTATGCCCGAATCACTTAGCAATCAGCCCCAGCATTTT
V: TRBV13; D: NA; J: TRBJ2-5; size: many; CDR3: CASSLGRIQYF; DNA: TGTGCCAGCAGCTTAGGCCGAATCCAGTACTTC
V: TRBV30; D: NA; J: TRBJ2-2; size: many; CDR3: CAWSVQNTGELFF; DNA: TGTGCCTGGAGTGTTCAGAACACCGGGGAGCTGTTTTTT
V: TRBV7-3; D: NA; J: TRBJ2-7; size: many; CDR3: CASSFSSQGEQYF; DNA: TGTGCCAGCAGCTTCTCTTCCCAGGGCGAGCAGTACTTC
V: TRBV10-3; D: NA; J: TRBJ2-7; size: many; CDR3: CAISEERGRWDEQYF; DNA: TGTGCCATCAGTGAGGAGAGGGGTAGGTGGGACGAGCAGTACTTC
V: TRBV18; D: NA; J: TRBJ2-7; size: many; CDR3: CASSPPGQDEQYF; DNA: TGTGCCAGCTCACCACCGGGACAAGATGAGCAGTACTTC
V: TRBV11-3; D: NA; J: TRBJ1-3; size: many; CDR3: CASSARSGNTIYF; DNA: TGTGCCAGCAGCGCGAGGTCTGGAAACACCATATATTTT
V: TRBV20-1; D: NA; J: TRBJ2-1; size: many; CDR3: CSAPGAAGYNEQFF; DNA: TGCAGTGCCCCAGGGGCGGCGGGGTACAATGAGCAGTTCTTC
V: TRBV7-3; D: TRBD2; J: TRBJ2-7; size: many; CDR3: CASSSGGGPAEQYF; DNA: TGTGCCAGCAGCTCGGGGGGAGGGCCCGCCGAGCAGTACTTC
V: TRBV2; D: TRBD1; J: TRBJ2-5; size: many; CDR3: CASSPQTGMSAQYF; DNA: TGTGCCAGCAGCCCCCAGACAGGGATGAGTGCCCAGTACTTC
V: TRBV7-9; D: NA; J: TRBJ2-7; size: many; CDR3: CASSLEGGTSYEQYF; DNA: TGTGCCAGCAGCTTAGAGGGGGGGACCTCCTACGAGCAGTACTTC
V: TRBV6-1; D: NA; J: TRBJ2-7; size: many; CDR3: CASSEAVVGISYEQYF; DNA: TGTGCCAGCAGTGAAGCTGTGGTCGGGATCTCCTACGAGCAGTACTTC
V: TRBV7-9; D: NA; J: TRBJ1-1; size: NA; CDR3: CASSQGYGGRDTEAFF; DNA: TGTGCCAGCAGCCAAGGGTACGGGGGTAGGGACACTGAAGCTTTCTTT
V: TRBV2; D: NA; J: TRBJ2-7; size: many; CDR3: CASSGGHISSYEQYF; DNA: TGTGCCAGCAGCGGGGGACACATTAGCTCCTACGAGCAGTACTTC
V: TRBV29-1; D: NA; J: TRBJ1-2; size: few; CDR3: CSVPAVGYYGYTF; DNA: TGCAGCGTCCCCGCGGTAGGGTACTATGGCTACACCTTC
V: TRBV10-3; D: NA; J: TRBJ1-1; size: NA; CDR3: CAIRALGWDTEAFF; DNA: TGTGCCATCAGGGCCTTGGGTTGGGACACTGAAGCTTTCTTT
V: TRBV6-2/TRBV6-3; D: TRBD1; J: TRBJ1-4; size: NA; CDR3: CASSYRGLNEKLFF; DNA: TGTGCCAGCAGTTACAGGGGGCTTAATGAAAAACTGTTTTTT
V: TRBV2; D: TRBD1; J: TRBJ2-7; size: once; CDR3: CASSEIRTGKIYEQYF; DNA: TGTGCCAGCAGTGAAATAAGGACAGGGAAGATCTACGAGCAGTACTTC
V: TRBV6-1; D: NA; J: TRBJ2-7; size: few; CDR3: CAIRRGAPYEQYF; DNA: TGTGCCATAAGGAGGGGTGCCCCCTACGAGCAGTACTTC
V: TRBV5-6; D: TRBD2; J: TRBJ2-5; size: NA; CDR3: CASSVPGLAQETQYF; DNA: TGTGCCAGCAGCGTACCGGGACTAGCTCAAGAGACCCAGTACTTC
V: TRBV29-1; D: NA; J: TRBJ2-3; size: NA; CDR3: CSVLGGAQGTDTQYF; DNA: TGCAGCGTTCTAGGGGGGGCGCAGGGAACAGATACGCAGTATTTT
V: TRBV27; D: TRBD1; J: TRBJ1-5; size: many; CDR3: CASSSTGGYGNQPQHF; DNA: TGTGCCAGCAGTTCCACAGGGGGCTACGGGAATCAGCCCCAGCATTTT
V: TRBV6-1; D: TRBD1; J: TRBJ1-4; size: many; CDR3: CASSSSDRGNEKLFF; DNA: TGTGCCAGCAGTTCCAGCGACAGGGGGAATGAAAAACTGTTTTTT
V: TRBV11-2; D: NA; J: TRBJ1-6; size: many; CDR3: CASSHGGVSDSPLHF; DNA: TGTGCCAGCAGCCATGGAGGGGTATCTGATTCACCCCTCCACTTT
V: TRBV5-6; D: NA; J: TRBJ2-2; size: many; CDR3: CASSFGGDTGELFF; DNA: TGTGCCAGCAGCTTCGGGGGAGACACCGGGGAGCTGTTTTTT
V: TRBV6-1; D: NA; J: TRBJ2-7; size: NA; CDR3: CASRQGGEQYF; DNA: TGTGCCAGCAGACAGGGAGGTGAGCAGTACTTC